This T cell receptor beta chain appears in the sequencing data of a study of T cell repertoires in cytomegalovirus infection. In the study overall: In the study, CMV epitopes included recently identified HLA-C-restricted and well-studied HLA-B-restricted ones. CMV infection and matching HLA type were both indicated by public TCR beta signatures. Findings and caveats of the study: The response measured ex vivo was dominated by TCR beta clonotypes (HLA-C-restricted and CMV-specific).

Concerning this clonotype: Its antigen is unidentified.

J gave up 5 bases and V 1 base, and 8 bases lay outside the gene matches. Germline V lookup: CDR1 MGHRA, CDR2 YSYEKL. CDR3 length equals 17 residues. MiXCR, applied by TCRdb to the reads, yields one record per CDR3 protein. The sample holds around 900,000 distinct CDR3 sequences, 25% to 40% seen once. This chain links TRBV4-1 with TRBJ2-2; 9 nucleotides align to TRBD1. The source material was cultured CD8+ T cells from PBMCs, sampled from culture after CMV antigen stimulation. The sequence came from a human donor in good health (CMV status not recorded). Some clones in this sample may be carry-over from other donors' samples. This CDR3 reads CASSQVLQGAWTGELFF. The CDR3 nucleotides read TGCGCCAGCAGCCAAGTTTTACAGGGGGCTTGGACCGGGGAGCTGTTTTTT.